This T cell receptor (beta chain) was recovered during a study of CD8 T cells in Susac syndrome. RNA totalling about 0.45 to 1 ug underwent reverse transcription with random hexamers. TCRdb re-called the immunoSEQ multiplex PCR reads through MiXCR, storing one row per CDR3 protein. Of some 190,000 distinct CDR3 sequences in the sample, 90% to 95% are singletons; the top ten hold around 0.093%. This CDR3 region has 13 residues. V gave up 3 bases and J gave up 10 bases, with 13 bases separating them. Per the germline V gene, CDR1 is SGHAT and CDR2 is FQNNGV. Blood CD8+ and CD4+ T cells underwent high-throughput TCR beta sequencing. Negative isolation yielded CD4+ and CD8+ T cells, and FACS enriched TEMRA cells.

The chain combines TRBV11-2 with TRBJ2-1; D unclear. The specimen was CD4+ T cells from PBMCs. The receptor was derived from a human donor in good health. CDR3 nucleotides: TGTGCCAGCAGCTTCAACTTTCTGGGGGAGCAGTTCTTC. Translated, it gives CASSFNFLGEQFF.